Here is one T cell receptor beta chain with its context. Trimming shortened V by 5 bases and J by 6 bases, and 11 bases separated the two germline ends. This CDR3 region has 13 residues. In germline, CDR1 is MGHRA, CDR2 YSYEKL. These data come from a study of T cell changes during pregnancy in multiple sclerosis. Sequencing used immunoSEQ multiplex PCR; TCRdb keeps in-frame clones, though not all of them. The sample includes tens of thousands of clones, about 94% seen only once; the top ten take 1.5% to 2%. The TCR sequence derives from a female donor in good health, enrolled as a control in a pregnancy study. The chain couples TRBV4-1 to TRBJ2-1; the D gene is possibly TRBD1 (7 bases). Sequencing used peripheral blood, obtained in the first trimester of pregnancy. The CDR3 loop is CASSSGGLNEQFF. The CDR3, as DNA: TGCGCCAGCAGCTCAGGGGGACTCAATGAGCAGTTCTTC.